Below are 4 T cell receptor beta chains sequenced from a single sample in a study of Graves' ophthalmopathy and Graves' hyperthyroidism. RNA transcripts were the source from which TCR beta CDR3 regions were amplified. First-round RT-PCR used HTBI primers; second-round multiplex PCR followed. Each CDR3 protein gets one entry after TCRdb re-called the multiplex PCR reads with MiXCR. The data show around 470,000 distinct CDR3 sequences, around an eighth seen once. The sequenced material came from blood. These receptors came from a woman in her twenties or thirties with Graves' ophthalmopathy.

This clonotype was counted a few times. The chain recombines TRBV7-6 with TRBJ1-1; D is perhaps TRBD1 (5 bases). Germline CDR1 and CDR2: SGHVS and FNYEAQ. Trimming stripped 4 bases from V and 3 bases from J, with 15 bases between. The CDR3 runs to 15 residues. In DNA form, the CDR3 reads TGTGCCAGCAGCTCCTGGGGGGGGAAGGACACTGAAGCTTTCTTT. This encodes CASSSWGGKDTEAFF. Using reference TRBV7-6 and TRBJ1-1 for the parts outside the CDR3, the full variable domain is GAGVSQSPRYKVTKRGQDVALRCDPISGHVSLYWYRQALGQGPEFLTYFNYEAQQDKSGLPNDRFSAERPEGSISTLTIQRTEQRDSAMYRCASSSWGGKDTEAFFGQGTRLTVV.

Of note for this clonotype: This likely comes from a read error, as the CDR3 has no conserved phenylalanine or tryptophan at its end. V and J are TRBV6-2 or TRBV6-3 and TRBJ2-2, with D possibly called TRBD1 or TRBD2 (6 bases each). This CDR3 has 17 residues. V gave up 6 bases and J gave up 3 bases, with 20 bases separating them. Germline loops: CDR1 MNHEY, CDR2 SVGEGT. DNA for the CDR3: TGTGCCAGCAGCCCCATCGGGGGCCAAGTTGACACCGGGGAGCTGTTTTTG. Translation gives CASSPIGGQVDTGELFL.

The chain is built from TRBV30 and TRBJ2-5; D is ambiguous. The V and J ends lost 0 bases and 2 bases respectively, with 10 bases between them. CDR3 length: 14 amino acids. Per the germline V gene, CDR1 is GTSNPN and CDR2 is SVGIG (reference sequence). Here the CDR3 DNA reads TGTGCCTGGAGTGTTGGGGTAGGGCAAGAGACCCAGTACTTC. Translating gives CAWSVGVGQETQYF.

Only a few counts were recorded for this clonotype. Here the CDR3 reads CASSLFGGTGQPQHF. CDR3 nucleotide sequence: TGTGCCAGCAGCTTATTTGGGGGCACGGGTCAGCCCCAGCATTTT. The chain has TRBV7-2 and TRBJ1-5; a weak D match, TRBD1 (6 bases). Germline V gene data show CDR1 as SGHTA and CDR2 as FQGNSA. This CDR3 is 15 amino acids long. V lost 2 bases to trimming and J lost 6 bases, with 14 bases between them. The whole variable domain, filled in from reference TRBV7-2 and TRBJ1-5, reads GAGVSQSPSNKVTEKGKDVELRCDPISGHTALYWYRQSLGQGLEFLIYFQGNSAPDKSGLPSDRFSAERTGGSVSTLTIQRTQQEDSAVYLCASSLFGGTGQPQHFGDGTRLSIL.